The rows below give T cell receptor beta chains drawn from one sample of a study of tumor and adjacent non-tumor tissue in lung cancer. TCRdb analysed the multiplex PCR reads with MiXCR anew, one entry per CDR3 protein. Found here are roughly 75,000 distinct CDR3 sequences, around two thirds of them singletons; the top ten hold approximately 30%. Sequencing was performed on distant non-tumor lung tissue. The receptors come from a woman in her fifties or sixties with non-small cell lung cancer. The CDR3 runs from the conserved cysteine through the conserved F or W. Each record gives: V gene, clone size, CDR3 length, D gene, J gene, CDR3 DNA, CDR3 protein. D genes are given only for firm matches. A row's size may be missing; if present it is once, few, many or a size class.

V: TRBV10-3
size: NA
length: 13
D: NA
J: TRBJ2-1
DNA: TGTGCCTTCAGCGAGGGGGGGGACAATGAGCAGTTCTTC
CDR3: CAFSEGGDNEQFF

V: TRBV11-2
size: NA
length: 12
D: TRBD1
J: TRBJ2-1
DNA: TGTACCAGCAACTCTAGCCCCACAGGGGGCCTCTTC
CDR3: CTSNSSPTGGLF

V: TRBV20-1
size: NA
length: 14
D: TRBD1
J: TRBJ2-7
DNA: TGCAGTGTTGAGCCCGGGACAGGGGACTACGAGCAGTACTTC
CDR3: CSVEPGTGDYEQYF

V: TRBV20-1
size: NA
length: 13
D: NA
J: TRBJ1-1
DNA: TGCAGTGCTTGGGCAGGGAGGGGCACTGAAGCGTTCTTT
CDR3: CSAWAGRGTEAFF

V: TRBV10-3
size: NA
length: 17
D: NA
J: TRBJ2-2
DNA: TGTGCCATCAGTGAGCTCCCGGGGACAACGAACACCGGGGAGCTGTTTTTT
CDR3: CAISELPGTTNTGELFF

V: TRBV7-8
size: few
length: 16
D: TRBD1
J: TRBJ1-2
DNA: TGTGCCAGCAGCTTAGGTCTTACAGGGGGCAACTATGGCTACACCTTC
CDR3: CASSLGLTGGNYGYTF

V: TRBV20-1
size: NA
length: 14
D: NA
J: TRBJ2-5
DNA: TGCAGTGCCCGGTACCAAGTGACCCAAGAGACCCAGCACTTC
CDR3: CSARYQVTQETQHF

V: TRBV28
size: NA
length: 14
D: NA
J: TRBJ2-7
DNA: TGTGTCAGCAGTCCCGAGCCGACTAGTCGCGTGCAGTACTTC
CDR3: CVSSPEPTSRVQYF

V: TRBV5-1
size: NA
length: 13
D: NA
J: TRBJ1-1
DNA: TGCGCCAGCAGCACCACAGTAATTGGCGAGGCTTTCTTT
CDR3: CASSTTVIGEAFF

V: TRBV5-1
size: once
length: 18
D: NA
J: TRBJ2-6
DNA: TGCGCCGGCAGCCGCCAGGGGACCTCTGGCTCTGGGGCCAAGGTCCTGACTTTC
CDR3: CAGSRQGTSGSGAKVLTF

V: TRBV7-9
size: NA
length: 14
D: NA
J: TRBJ2-2
DNA: TGTGCCAGCAGCTTAGGGGCGAACACCGGGGAGCTGTTTTTT
CDR3: CASSLGANTGELFF

V: TRBV11-2
size: NA
length: 14
D: NA
J: TRBJ2-5
DNA: TGTGCCAGCAGCACCATGACAGGGAGGGGGACCCAGTACTTC
CDR3: CASSTMTGRGTQYF

V: TRBV28
size: many
length: 12
D: NA
J: TRBJ2-1
DNA: TGTGCCAGCAGTTTCGGGTACAATGAGCAGTTCTTC
CDR3: CASSFGYNEQFF

V: TRBV4-1
size: few
length: 17
D: TRBD2
J: TRBJ2-1
DNA: TGCGCCAGCAGCCAAGATCGGACTAGGAGCTCCTACAATGAGCAGTTCTTC
CDR3: CASSQDRTRSSYNEQFF

V: TRBV5-5
size: NA
length: 17
D: NA
J: TRBJ1-5
DNA: TGTGCCAGCAGCTTCGAAGCAAACGTTGGGGGAAATCAGCCCCAGCATTTT
CDR3: CASSFEANVGGNQPQHF

V: TRBV7-9
size: NA
length: 13
D: NA
J: TRBJ1-2
DNA: TGTGCCAGCAGCTCCGTAGGGCCGTATGGCTACATCTTC
CDR3: CASSSVGPYGYIF

V: TRBV5-5
size: NA
length: 13
D: NA
J: TRBJ2-5
DNA: TGTGCCAGCAAGAGACTAGAACAAGAGACCCAGTACTTC
CDR3: CASKRLEQETQYF

V: TRBV20-1
size: NA
length: 13
D: NA
J: TRBJ1-1
DNA: TGCAGTGCTTCGTCAGGGAGGGGCACAGAAGCTTTCTTC
CDR3: CSASSGRGTEAFF

V: TRBV29-1
size: NA
length: 13
D: NA
J: TRBJ2-7
DNA: TGCAGTGTTGCGCGAGGAAACTCCTACGAGCAGTACTTC
CDR3: CSVARGNSYEQYF

V: TRBV29-1
size: NA
length: 16
D: TRBD2
J: TRBJ2-5
DNA: TGCAGCGTTGCGGTCAATAGAGGGAGGGTTGTGGAGACTCAATACTTC
CDR3: CSVAVNRGRVVETQYF

V: TRBV20-1
size: NA
length: 14
D: TRBD2
J: TRBJ2-3
DNA: TGCAGTGCTCTAGCGGACTCAAGCACAGATACGCAATATTTT
CDR3: CSALADSSTDTQYF

V: TRBV11-2
size: NA
length: 13
D: NA
J: TRBJ2-7
DNA: TGTGCTAGCAGCTTAGCGACTGGGTACGTGCAGTATTTC
CDR3: CASSLATGYVQYF

V: TRBV10-3
size: NA
length: 13
D: NA
J: TRBJ1-3
DNA: TGTGCCATCAGTGGTGGGTCTGGATACACCGTATATTTT
CDR3: CAISGGSGYTVYF

V: TRBV4-2
size: NA
length: 20
D: TRBD2
J: TRBJ2-3
DNA: TGTGCCAACAGCCTAGATGTGATTATTAGCGGGAGGGCCGACGCAGATACGCAGTATTTT
CDR3: CANSLDVIISGRADADTQYF

V: TRBV10-3
size: NA
length: 19
D: TRBD2
J: TRBJ2-5
DNA: TGTGCCATCAGTGAGTACCCCCCCACTAGCGGGAAAGTTCAAGAGACCCAGTACTTC
CDR3: CAISEYPPTSGKVQETQYF

V: TRBV29-1
size: NA
length: 13
D: TRBD1
J: TRBJ2-5
DNA: TGCAACGCTGCCAGGGGGTTCCAAGAGATCCAGTACTTC
CDR3: CNAARGFQEIQYF

V: TRBV12-3/TRBV12-4
size: NA
length: 11
D: NA
J: TRBJ1-1
DNA: TGTGCCAGCAGACCAGCGCAGGAAGCTTTCTTT
CDR3: CASRPAQEAFF

V: TRBV19
size: NA
length: 13
D: NA
J: TRBJ2-5
DNA: TGTGCCAGTAGCGCTGGGCTCCAAGAGACCCAGTACTTC
CDR3: CASSAGLQETQYF

V: TRBV10-3
size: NA
length: 16
D: NA
J: TRBJ2-3
DNA: TGTGCCATCAGTGAGTCTGGCGGGACATTTACAGATACGCAGTATTTT
CDR3: CAISESGGTFTDTQYF

V: TRBV28
size: NA
length: 12
D: NA
J: TRBJ2-4
DNA: TGTGCCACTGAACGGGCCAAAAACGTTCAGTACTTC
CDR3: CATERAKNVQYF

V: TRBV30
size: few
length: 14
D: TRBD2
J: TRBJ2-7
DNA: TGTGCCTGGAGTCGACTAGCGGGAGGGAGGGAGCAGTACTTC
CDR3: CAWSRLAGGREQYF

V: TRBV6-1
size: NA
length: 15
D: TRBD2
J: TRBJ2-7
DNA: TGTGCCAGCAGTGAATTGCGGGAGAGTTTCTATGAGCAGCACTTC
CDR3: CASSELRESFYEQHF

V: TRBV20-1
size: NA
length: 13
D: TRBD1
J: TRBJ1-1
DNA: TGCAGTGTTAGGGGGCCAGGGTGCCTTGAAGCTTTCTTT
CDR3: CSVRGPGCLEAFF

V: TRBV24-1
size: NA
length: 13
D: TRBD2
J: TRBJ2-1
DNA: TGTGCTACCAGTCTAGCGGAATACAATGAGCACTTCTTC
CDR3: CATSLAEYNEHFF

V: TRBV29-1
size: many
length: 13
D: NA
J: TRBJ2-4
DNA: TGCAGCGCTGTGGCGAGAGCCAAAAACATTCAGTACTTC
CDR3: CSAVARAKNIQYF

V: TRBV28
size: many
length: 15
D: NA
J: TRBJ2-2
DNA: TGTGCCAGCAGTTTAAGGCTGGCTCGCACCGGGGAGCTGTTTTTT
CDR3: CASSLRLARTGELFF

V: TRBV4-1
size: many
length: 16
D: NA
J: TRBJ1-1
DNA: TGCGCCAGCAGCCAAGATAGGTACAGGTCGAACACTGAAGCTTTCTTT
CDR3: CASSQDRYRSNTEAFF

V: TRBV30
size: many
length: 16
D: TRBD2
J: TRBJ2-1
DNA: TGTGCCTGGAGTGTACCCCAGCGGGAGGGAAACAATGAGCAGTTCTTC
CDR3: CAWSVPQREGNNEQFF

V: TRBV11-2
size: NA
length: 15
D: TRBD2
J: TRBJ2-7
DNA: TGTGCCTGCAGCCGCACAAATAGCGGGAGTTACGATCAGTACTTC
CDR3: CACSRTNSGSYDQYF

V: TRBV4-2
size: NA
length: 14
D: TRBD1
J: TRBJ2-2
DNA: TGTGCCAGCATTGGGACAGGGGGAACCGGGGAGCTGTTTTTT
CDR3: CASIGTGGTGELFF

V: TRBV12-3/TRBV12-4
size: NA
length: 14
D: NA
J: TRBJ1-1
DNA: TGTGCCAGCAGTTTCTTCGGGACAAGTCTTGAAGCTTTCTTT
CDR3: CASSFFGTSLEAFF

V: TRBV29-1
size: many
length: 10
D: NA
J: TRBJ2-1
DNA: TGCAGCGTTCTCCAGCATGAGCAGTTCTTC
CDR3: CSVLQHEQFF

V: TRBV11-2
size: NA
length: 14
D: TRBD1
J: TRBJ1-1
DNA: TGTACCAGCAGCCTAAGGACAGGATGTACTGAAGCTTTCTTT
CDR3: CTSSLRTGCTEAFF

V: TRBV29-1
size: many
length: 13
D: NA
J: TRBJ1-1
DNA: TGCAGCGTTGGAGCAGCCTCGTACGGTGAAGCTTTCTTT
CDR3: CSVGAASYGEAFF

V: TRBV11-2
size: NA
length: 16
D: NA
J: TRBJ2-5
DNA: TGTGCCAGTACCTTAGAGGCCCCGGGATCCAAAGGGACCCAGTACTTC
CDR3: CASTLEAPGSKGTQYF

V: TRBV20-1
size: NA
length: 13
D: NA
J: TRBJ2-2
DNA: TGCAGTGCTAGAGACTGGTGGACAGGGGAGCTGTTTTTT
CDR3: CSARDWWTGELFF